This T cell receptor (beta chain) was profiled in a study of identical twins. General observations from the study: The abundant beta clonotypes from cord blood had fewer insertions, and memory repertoires had none of this.

The table lists this clonotype with a few counts. What it recognizes is unknown. The CDR3 extends over 13 amino acids. The V gene end was trimmed by 4 bases and the J gene end by 12 bases; junction bases not matched to a gene: 9. TCRdb re-analysed the 5' RACE reads in MiXCR, keeping a single row per CDR3 protein. The sample shows approximately 490,000 distinct CDR3 sequences, around 24% of them seen only once. This sample was also put to use in a study of yellow fever vaccine responses in identical twins.

The J gene is TRBJ2-7, the V gene TRBV12-3 or TRBV12-4, with 10 bases matching TRBD2. The origin of this receptor is a woman aged 18-30 years in good health. The sample was CD4+ T cells sorted from blood. This CDR3 reads CASSSRTSGGRYF. The CDR3 DNA reads TGTGCCAGCAGTTCCCGGACTAGCGGAGGGAGGTACTTC.